One and the same sample provided the 26 T cell receptor beta chains below, sequenced in a study of cytomegalovirus exposure and HLA in healthy donors. Primers for the PCR totalled 60 Vbeta and 13 Jbeta. Produced via immunoSEQ multiplex PCR; TCRdb's table is partial and in-frame only. The data hold over 120,000 clones, with 75% to 80% observed a single time. The sample consisted of PBMCs. The source is a male donor in good health and CMV-seronegative.

This chain joins TRBV6-1 and TRBJ2-3, with D possibly TRBD2 on 7 matching bases. V was shortened by 5 bases and J by 3 bases, with 15 bases between the two germline ends. The germline V gene encodes CDR1 MNHNS and CDR2 SASEGT. The CDR3 extends over 15 amino acids. CDR3 sequence reads: CASSWEGEGTDTQYF. The CDR3, as DNA: TGTGCCAGCAGTTGGGAGGGGGAAGGTACAGATACGCAGTATTTT.

V usage is TRBV5-4 and J usage is TRBJ2-7; D tentatively reads TRBD1 or TRBD2 (6 bases each). CDR1 is SGHNT and CDR2 is YYREEE in the germline V gene (reference sequence). V was cut by 4 bases and J by 0 bases, with 14 bases left in between. This CDR3 contains 15 residues. The CDR3 region is CASSLGGRGSYEQYF. DNA for the CDR3: TGTGCCAGCAGCCTGGGAGGCAGGGGCTCCTACGAGCAGTACTTC.

The V call is TRBV7-9, the J call TRBJ2-7, with 9 bases identical to TRBD1. The J segment lost 5 bases and the V segment lost 4 bases, leaving 9 bases of the junction unmatched. Germline CDR1 reads SEHNR; CDR2 reads FQNEAQ (reference sequence). This CDR3 has 15 residues. This CDR3 reads CASSSWDREFHEQYF. CDR3 in DNA: TGTGCCAGCAGCTCCTGGGACAGGGAGTTCCACGAGCAGTACTTC.

The rearrangement joins TRBV5-1 to TRBJ2-5; 8 bases fit TRBD1. The trim removed 4 bases at V and 3 bases at J, leaving 8 bases unmatched. CDR1 SGHRS and CDR2 YFSETQ come from the germline V gene. The CDR3 is 15 residues long. The CDR3 is CASSTQTGGKETQYF. The CDR3 coding sequence is TGCGCCAGCAGCACCCAAACAGGGGGAAAAGAGACCCAGTACTTC.

This clone was recorded a few times. The chain is built from TRBV25-1 and TRBJ2-1; D is perhaps TRBD2 (6 bases). This CDR3 region has 15 residues. V was pared by 5 bases and J by 10 bases, with 21 bases between. Germline-derived CDR1 and CDR2 are MGHDK and SYGVNS. In nucleotides, the CDR3 is TGTGCCAGCAGTCCCCAGGACCTAGCGACTGCGGAGCAGTTCTTC. Protein sequence: CASSPQDLATAEQFF.

This clone was observed a handful of times. The rearrangement links TRBV11-3 to TRBJ2-1, with 7 positions matching TRBD2. V lost 5 bases to trimming and J lost 7 bases; unmatched junction nucleotides: 11. Germline V gene lookup returns CDR1 SGHNT and CDR2 YENEEA. This CDR3 comprises 15 residues. The chain's CDR3 is CASSDIERTRNEQFF. CDR3 DNA: TGTGCCAGCAGCGATATCGAACGGACTAGGAATGAGCAGTTCTTC.

The chain uses TRBV7-6 and TRBJ2-2; D ambiguous. The CDR3 consists of 13 residues. The V and J ends lost 1 base and 5 bases respectively, with 5 bases between them. CDR1 is SGHVS, CDR2 FNYEAQ, per germline. The CDR3 reads CASSLVRTGELFF. CDR3 coding DNA: TGTGCCAGCAGCTTAGTACGGACCGGGGAGCTGTTTTTT. Full variable domain (remainder filled in from reference TRBV7-6 and TRBJ2-2): GAGVSQSPRYKVTKRGQDVALRCDPISGHVSLYWYRQALGQGPEFLTYFNYEAQQDKSGLPNDRFSAERPEGSISTLTIQRTEQRDSAMYRCASSLVRTGELFFGEGSRLTVL.

The chain couples TRBV7-3 to TRBJ2-1, with no clear D. This CDR3 has 16 residues. Trimming removed 0 bases at V and 0 bases at J, with 9 bases between. From germline, CDR1 is SGHTA and CDR2 FQGTGA. CDR3 nucleotide sequence: TGTGCCAGCAGCTTAACTTCGGTAAGCTCCTACAATGAGCAGTTCTTC. Protein sequence: CASSLTSVSSYNEQFF. Looking up the rest from reference TRBV7-3 and TRBJ2-1 gives the full variable domain: GAGVSQTPSNKVTEKGKYVELRCDPISGHTALYWYRQSLGQGPEFLIYFQGTGAADDSGLPNDRFFAVRPEGSVSTLKIQRTERGDSAVYLCASSLTSVSSYNEQFFGPGTRLTVL.

V gene TRBV5-4 combines with J gene TRBJ1-5; perhaps TRBD1 as D (5 bases). Per germline, CDR1 SGHNT and CDR2 YYREEE (reference sequence). The CDR3 runs 14 residues. V was shortened by 3 bases and J by 3 bases, with 10 bases between the two germline ends. The CDR3 region is CASSSGGYNQPQHF. CDR3 sequence (DNA): TGTGCCAGCAGCTCGGGGGGGTACAATCAGCCCCAGCATTTT.

The chain joins TRBV2 to TRBJ1-2; 7 positions agree with TRBD1. V lost 1 base and J lost 6; bases outside the gene matches: 5. The CDR3 totals 14 residues. In germline, CDR1 is SNHLY, CDR2 FYNNEI. DNA for the CDR3: TGTGCCAGCAGTGAAGACAGGGGTCTTAATGGCTACACCTTC. Translating gives CASSEDRGLNGYTF.

J is TRBJ1-1 and V is TRBV5-1; 7 bases fit TRBD1. Germline loops: CDR1 SGHRS, CDR2 YFSETQ. Trimming took 3 bases from V and 3 from J; bases not matched to a gene: 2. CDR3 length: 13 residues. This chain's CDR3 is CASSSQGDTEAFF. CDR3 DNA sequence: TGCGCCAGCAGCTCCCAGGGGGACACTGAAGCTTTCTTT.

This chain links TRBV6-4 with TRBJ2-5, with 7 bases fitting TRBD1. The J call may be faulty, since TRBJ2-7 better matches the DNA end. There are 13 residues in the CDR3. From germline, CDR1 is MRHNA and CDR2 SNTAGT. The DNA of the CDR3 is TGTGCCAGCAGTGATGGGGACAGCAACGAGCAGTACTTC. It specifies CASSDGDSNEQYF.

In its sample, this clone was seen once. The chain uses TRBV9 and TRBJ2-3; D gene unclear. The CDR3 runs 13 residues. The germline V and J ends were trimmed by 0 bases and 5 bases, with 7 bases remaining between them. The germline V gene encodes CDR1 SGDLS and CDR2 YYNGEE. CDR3 sequence (DNA): TGTGCCAGCAGCGTAGGAGGTGGAGATACGCAGTATTTT. It codes for CASSVGGGDTQYF.

This clone was recorded only once. The V and J genes are TRBV7-2 and TRBJ1-2; perhaps TRBD1 as D (6 bases). With 4 bases removed from V and 3 bases from J, the gap between germline ends came to 9 bases. Germline V gene data show CDR1 as SGHTA and CDR2 as FQGNSA. CDR3 length equals 13 residues. The DNA for the CDR3 is TGTGCCAGCAGCTCCCGGACAGACTATGGCTACACCTTC. Translating it yields CASSSRTDYGYTF.

The V and J genes are TRBV18 and TRBJ1-2; 8 bases match TRBD1. The germline V gene has CDR1 KGHSH and CDR2 LQKENI. This CDR3 contains 14 residues. J was trimmed by 7 bases and V by 3 bases; bases with no gene match: 7. CDR3 protein: CASSPPDRGCGYTF. The CDR3 nucleotides read TGTGCCAGCTCACCCCCCGACAGGGGCTGTGGCTACACCTTC.

A single count supports this clone. This rearrangement joins TRBV9 to TRBJ1-2; 10 bases are shared with TRBD1. Per germline, CDR1 SGDLS and CDR2 YYNGEE. This CDR3 is 13 amino acids long. V was pared by 3 bases and J by 4 bases, with 0 bases of the junction left unmatched. CDR3 amino acids: CASSGQGAYGYTF. In nucleotides, the CDR3 is TGTGCCAGCAGCGGACAGGGGGCCTATGGCTACACCTTC.

The chain carries TRBV5-1 and TRBJ1-1; possible D gene TRBD1, 6 bases. The germline CDR1 and CDR2 sequences are SGHRS and YFSETQ. Trimming took 6 bases from V and 5 from J, leaving 17 bases between them. This CDR3 comprises 14 residues. The CDR3 spells CASTSGNRATEAFF. Here the CDR3 DNA reads TGCGCCAGCACTTCGGGAAACAGGGCAACTGAAGCTTTCTTT.

This clone was observed a few times. The V call is TRBV9, the J call TRBJ2-2; 15 bases are shared with TRBD2. V trimming: 7 bases; J trimming: 7 bases; junction bases outside the gene matches: 8. The CDR3 loop spans 16 amino acids. Per germline, CDR1 SGDLS and CDR2 YYNGEE. CDR3 sequence: CASAVGLAGGGGELFF. The CDR3, as DNA: TGTGCCAGCGCCGTCGGACTAGCGGGAGGGGGCGGGGAGCTGTTTTTT.

CDR3 sequence reads: CASSSGLAGSYNEQFF. The CDR3 bases are TGTGCCAGCAGTTCCGGACTAGCGGGGTCCTACAATGAGCAGTTCTTC. The chain couples TRBV6-5 to TRBJ2-1; TRBD2 aligns across 12 bases. The trim removed 4 bases at V and 1 base at J, leaving 2 bases unmatched. Germline values: CDR1 MNHEY, CDR2 SVGAGI. This CDR3 region has 16 residues.

The chain links TRBV19 to TRBJ1-4; D is unresolved. Germline V CDR1 and CDR2: LNHDA, SQIVND (reference sequence). Between the trimmed V and J ends, which lost 2 bases and 0 bases, there was a span of 10 bases. The CDR3 is 16 amino acids. Written as DNA, the CDR3 is TGTGCCAGTAGTATAAGTTGGGCTTCAACTAATGAAAAACTGTTTTTT. Amino acids: CASSISWASTNEKLFF.

The chain combines TRBV18 with TRBJ2-6, with 8 nucleotides matching TRBD1. Trimming removed 3 bases from V and 4 bases from J; junction bases left unmatched: 14. This CDR3 region has 19 residues. Germline V gene sequence: CDR1 KGHSH, CDR2 LQKENI. This CDR3 is CASSPLGGQGAQGANVLTF. The CDR3 DNA sequence: TGTGCCAGCTCACCGCTAGGGGGGCAGGGGGCGCAAGGGGCCAACGTCCTGACTTTC.

The chain has TRBV2 and TRBJ2-7; TRBD1 matches at 9 bases. The CDR3 covers 15 residues. Germline values: CDR1 SNHLY, CDR2 FYNNEI. J lost 3 bases, V lost 4 bases, and 7 bases had no gene match. The CDR3 loop is CASSAGTGRGYEQYF. The CDR3, as DNA: TGTGCCAGCAGTGCAGGGACAGGGAGAGGCTACGAGCAGTACTTC.

The chain couples TRBV6-5 to TRBJ1-6, with no clear D. Trimming left V 3 bases short and J 7 bases short, with 10 bases between. The CDR3 length is 14 residues. The germline V gene has CDR1 MNHEY and CDR2 SVGAGI. CDR3 in amino acids: CASSYGQQNSPLHF. CDR3 nucleotide sequence: TGTGCCAGCAGTTATGGGCAGCAGAATTCACCCCTCCACTTT.

Only a few counts were recorded for this clone. This chain links TRBV5-5 with TRBJ2-7; TRBD2 is a possible D gene (6 bases). V gave up 4 bases and J gave up 6 bases, with 17 bases separating them. From germline, CDR1 is SGHKS and CDR2 YYEKEE (reference sequence). The length of the CDR3 is 14 residues. The chain's CDR3 is CASSLGGRESEQYF. CDR3 sequence (DNA): TGTGCCAGCAGCCTGGGGGGTCGGGAGTCCGAGCAGTACTTC. Complete variable domain (other parts from reference TRBV5-5 and TRBJ2-7): DAGVTQSPTHLIKTRGQQVTLRCSPISGHKSVSWYQQVLGQGPQFIFQYYEKEERGRGNFPDRFSARQFPNYSSELNVNALLLGDSALYLCASSLGGRESEQYFGPGTRLTVT.

This chain joins TRBV18 and TRBJ1-1; 7 positions match TRBD1. The CDR3 totals 13 residues. Per the germline V gene, CDR1 is KGHSH and CDR2 is LQKENI. With V trimmed by 6 bases and J by 0 bases, 1 base remained unmatched. This chain's CDR3 is CASSGQMNTEAFF. The DNA for the CDR3 is TGTGCCAGCTCGGGACAGATGAACACTGAAGCTTTCTTT.

This clone was found once. The chain combines TRBV7-9 with TRBJ1-2; maybe TRBD1 (5 bases). Germline V lookup: CDR1 SEHNR, CDR2 FQNEAQ (reference sequence). The V and J ends lost 1 base and 6 bases respectively, with 15 bases between them. The CDR3 totals 15 residues. CDR3 protein: CASSLVAQGWDGYTF. The DNA for the CDR3 is TGTGCCAGCAGCTTAGTTGCGCAGGGATGGGATGGCTACACCTTC.